The entry below describes one T cell receptor (beta chain). What it recognizes is unknown. An equimolar mix of two oligonucleotides served as the beta constant-region primer for TRBC1 and TRBC2. The ligated cDNA underwent four PCR rounds using SP2 and nested alpha and beta constant-region primers. Ligation attached a single-stranded oligonucleotide with a 12-nucleotide UMI and the SP2 primer to the cDNA 3' end. A single record per CDR3 protein comes from TCRdb applying MiXCR to the UMI-ligation and nested PCR reads. Of some 80,000 distinct CDR3 sequences in the sample, 9% to 9.5% were seen once. This record comes from a study of naive and memory T cell subsets. Study results and limitations: No ground truth validated the naive and memory repertoire findings. Possibly reflecting memory cells re-expressing CD45RA, a few larger clonotypes occurred in naive repertoires, especially CD8.

V trimming: 5 bases; J trimming: 1 base; junction bases outside the gene matches: 2. The CDR3 runs to 15 residues. The chain is built from TRBV12-3 or TRBV12-4 and TRBJ2-3; 11 positions agree with TRBD2. Sequencing was carried out using naive CD8+ T cells from blood. This clonotype originated in a human donor in good health. The CDR3: CASSPSGRRTDTQYF. The CDR3 region has the DNA TGTGCCAGCAGTCCTAGCGGGAGGCGCACAGATACGCAGTATTTT.